This TCR beta chain is from a study of PD-L1 blockade in urothelial cancer. Across the whole study: Chemotherapy regimens numbering 0 to 3 had been given to patients. Researchers found blood samples held a median of approximately 150,000 T cells. The researchers analyzed blood 3 weeks (second dose) and 6 weeks after treatment start.

Each PCR received spiked synthetic TCR analog templates. Repertoires were generated with immunoSEQ multiplex PCR, while TCRdb's copy carries only in-frame clones and drops some. The table lists around 66,000 clones, 70% to 90% of them singletons. The V end was cut by 6 bases, the J end by 0 bases, with 9 bases between. The CDR3 loop spans 13 amino acids. Per the germline V gene, CDR1 is MDHEN and CDR2 is SYDVKM. Time point specified: pretreatment peripheral blood. The genes are TRBV28 and TRBJ2-7; D gene uncertain. The origin of this receptor is a man between 65 and 79 years old with urothelial cancer. The starting material was PBMCs, obtained around atezolizumab (anti-PD-L1) treatment. This chain's CDR3 is CASRWADSYEQYF. Here the CDR3 DNA reads TGTGCCAGCAGGTGGGCTGACTCCTACGAGCAGTACTTC. The whole variable domain, filled in from reference TRBV28 and TRBJ2-7, reads DVKVTQSSRYLVKRTGEKVFLECVQDMDHENMFWYRQDPGLGLRLIYFSYDVKMKEKGDIPEGYSVSREKKERFSLILESASTNQTSMYLCASRWADSYEQYFGPGTRLTVT.